The 21 T cell receptor beta chains below were found in one sample sequenced in a study of blood T cells in healthy people across ages. A second PCR of about 6 to 11 cycles used a sample-barcoded 5' primer and a J-beta primer mix. TCRdb redid the calling of the 5' RACE reads with MiXCR, one entry per CDR3 protein. This table has 1,500,000 or so distinct CDR3 sequences, approximately 63% appearing once. The source material was blood. The source is a young man in good health.

This clonotype was seen a single time. The chain joins TRBV7-9 to TRBJ1-5; D gene uncertain. V gave up 4 bases and J gave up 7 bases, with 14 bases separating them. Germline assignment: CDR1 SEHNR and CDR2 FQNEAQ (reference sequence). The CDR3 loop spans 14 amino acids. The DNA for the CDR3 is TGTGCCAGCAGCTCTTCTGGGGAGAGACAGCCCCAGCATTTT. This translates into CASSSSGERQPQHF.

The chain employs TRBV12-3 or TRBV12-4 and TRBJ2-7; D is perhaps TRBD1 (5 bases). Near its end, the DNA agrees better with TRBJ2-5, so the J call may be wrong. CDR3 length: 13 residues. The CDR3 DNA follows: TGTGCCAGCAGCAGGGTTATAGTAGAGACCCAGTACTTC. Its protein is CASSRVIVETQYF.

The genes are TRBV12-3 or TRBV12-4 and TRBJ1-2, with D hard to call. The CDR3 contains 14 residues. V dropped 1 base and J dropped 8 bases, with 14 bases sitting between them. CDR3 sequence reads: CASSLGGASGGYTF. In DNA form, the CDR3 reads TGTGCCAGCAGTTTAGGAGGCGCCAGCGGGGGCTACACCTTC.

This chain uses TRBV20-1 with TRBJ2-7; TRBD1 aligns across 7 bases. This CDR3 has 15 amino acids. Per germline, CDR1 DFQATT and CDR2 SNEGSKA (reference sequence). The V and J ends lost 6 bases and 2 bases, in that order; junction bases with no gene match: 13. The CDR3 sequence is CSAMIGEGTAYEQYF. The CDR3 DNA reads TGCAGTGCAATGATAGGGGAAGGGACAGCCTACGAGCAGTACTTC.

The chain carries TRBV5-1 and TRBJ2-7, with 7 bases matching TRBD1. The trim removed 4 bases at V and 3 bases at J, leaving 10 bases unmatched. Germline V gene lookup returns CDR1 SGHRS and CDR2 YFSETQ. The CDR3 is 15 amino acids. CDR3 in DNA: TGCGCCAGCAGCATCACAGGGGCCTACGTCTACGAGCAGTACTTC. This gives the protein CASSITGAYVYEQYF.

The chain is built from TRBV27 and TRBJ2-7, with 7 bases identical to TRBD1. V was pared by 3 bases and J by 4 bases, with 6 bases of the junction left unmatched. The length of the CDR3 is 14 residues. The germline gives CDR1 MNHEY, CDR2 SMNVEV (reference sequence). The CDR3 is CASSFGTAQYEQYF. The CDR3 DNA reads TGTGCCAGCAGTTTTGGGACAGCCCAATACGAGCAGTACTTC.

This chain connects TRBV7-2 to TRBJ2-7, with 12 positions matching TRBD1. CDR1 is SGHTA and CDR2 is FQGNSA in the germline V gene. This CDR3 is 16 amino acids long. The V gene end was trimmed by 4 bases and the J gene end by 6 bases; junction bases not matched to a gene: 10. The CDR3 protein is CASSSPTGTGGGEQYF. DNA of the CDR3: TGTGCCAGCAGCTCGCCTACCGGGACAGGGGGCGGCGAGCAGTACTTC.

The V and J genes are TRBV7-2 and TRBJ2-1; no reliable D call. CDR3 length: 12 residues. The germline V gene encodes CDR1 SGHTA and CDR2 FQGNSA. The V end was cut by 1 base, the J end by 9 bases, with 7 bases between. CDR3 protein: CASSLVGPEQFF. As DNA, the CDR3 is TGTGCCAGCAGCTTAGTTGGGCCTGAGCAGTTCTTC.

There are a few counts of this clonotype. This chain connects TRBV4-1 to TRBJ2-1, with D hard to call. Germline V CDR1 and CDR2: MGHRA, YSYEKL. The CDR3 is 12 residues long. Trimming stripped 1 base from V and 8 bases from J, with 6 bases between. CDR3: CASSQVTDEQFF. The DNA for the CDR3 is TGCGCCAGCAGCCAAGTTACGGATGAGCAGTTCTTC.

This clonotype was observed a single time. V and J are TRBV30 and TRBJ2-6; D is unresolved. The V end lost 3 bases, the J end lost 6 bases, and 9 bases lay between the germline ends. The germline gives CDR1 GTSNPN, CDR2 SVGIG (reference sequence). There are 13 residues in the CDR3. CDR3 in DNA: TGTGCCTGGAGGCGTCAAGCGGCCAACGTCCTGACTTTC. Protein sequence: CAWRRQAANVLTF.

In regard to this clonotype: An end of the junction differs from the germline gene, which may be a read error. V and J are TRBV3-1 and TRBJ2-5; tentatively, D is TRBD1 (5 bases). The CDR3 has 13 amino acids. Germline V gene lookup returns CDR1 LGHDT and CDR2 YNNKEL (reference sequence). CDR3 protein: CACRRQPEETQYF. The DNA for the CDR3 is TGTGCCTGCAGGAGACAGCCTGAAGAGACCCAGTACTTC.

This chain joins TRBV7-2 and TRBJ2-5; D unresolved. Germline V gene sequence: CDR1 SGHTA, CDR2 FQGNSA. The CDR3 is 13 residues long. V lost 5 bases, J lost 2 bases, and 9 bases lay in between. The CDR3 nucleotides are TGTGCCAGCAGCGAGGTGGCACAAGAGACCCAGTACTTC. It yields the protein CASSEVAQETQYF.

The CDR3 region has the DNA TGCGCCAGCAGCCGGAACGGTCAAGAGACCCAGTACTTC. Residues: CASSRNGQETQYF. V usage is TRBV4-1 and J usage is TRBJ2-5; D is ambiguous. The CDR3 runs to 13 residues. Trimming removed 4 bases at V and 2 bases at J, with 8 bases between. Germline loops: CDR1 MGHRA, CDR2 YSYEKL.

This clonotype appeared a single time. One end of the junction varies from germline; a read error may be responsible. The CDR3 protein is CASSLDVNGQFF. CDR3 bases: TGTGCCAGCAGCCTGGACGTCAATGGGCAGTTCTTC. The J gene is TRBJ2-1, the V gene TRBV6-6; D is ambiguous. The V gene's germline CDR1 is MNHNY and CDR2 SVGAGI (reference sequence). The CDR3 is 12 amino acids.

The rearrangement joins TRBV6-2 or TRBV6-3 to TRBJ2-7; tentative D call: TRBD1 (6 bases). In germline, CDR1 is MNHEY, CDR2 SVGEGT. CDR3 size: 15 residues. Trimming stripped 8 bases from V and 2 bases from J, with 19 bases between. CDR3 sequence (DNA): TGTGCCAGCTTTGACCTTTCCGGGACAACCTACGAGCAGTACTTC. It specifies CASFDLSGTTYEQYF.

The chain links TRBV20-1 to TRBJ1-4, with D perhaps TRBD1 (5 bases). The V gene lost 1 base and the J gene lost 0 bases, with 9 bases spanning the gap. CDR3 length: 15 residues. Germline loops: CDR1 DFQATT, CDR2 SNEGSKA (reference sequence). CDR3 in amino acids: CSARGSTATNEKLFF. CDR3 DNA: TGCAGTGCTAGAGGATCGACAGCAACTAATGAAAAACTGTTTTTT.

The J gene is TRBJ2-5, the V gene TRBV3-1, with 8 bases identical to TRBD1. Germline-derived CDR1 and CDR2 are LGHDT and YNNKEL (reference sequence). With 2 bases clipped from V and 5 bases from J, the junction kept 4 bases outside the gene matches. This CDR3 spans 14 amino acids. CDR3 region: CASSQPDRAETQYF. CDR3 DNA sequence: TGTGCCAGCAGCCAACCGGACAGGGCGGAGACCCAGTACTTC.

The V call is TRBV20-1, the J call TRBJ1-1, with 7 bases fitting TRBD1. Unmatched junction bases numbered 8, after V lost 5 bases and J lost 5 bases. This CDR3 is 13 amino acids long. Germline CDR1 and CDR2: DFQATT and SNEGSKA (reference sequence). CDR3 protein: CSARTGMGTEAFF. CDR3 coding DNA: TGCAGTGCTCGGACAGGCATGGGTACTGAAGCTTTCTTT.

The rearrangement joins TRBV5-1 to TRBJ2-2; D is perhaps TRBD2 (5 bases). The CDR3 is 15 residues long. The germline gives CDR1 SGHRS, CDR2 YFSETQ. The germline V and J ends were trimmed by 5 bases and 5 bases, with 16 bases remaining between them. For the CDR3, the DNA is TGCGCCAGCAGTAATTCGGGGAGAGGGACCGGGGAGCTGTTTTTT. Translated: CASSNSGRGTGELFF.

The chain joins TRBV11-1 to TRBJ2-3; 9 bases are shared with TRBD1. CDR3 size: 14 residues. Germline trimming cut 6 bases from V and 6 bases from J; bases unmatched to any gene: 7. CDR1 and CDR2 (germline): SGHAT, FQDESV (reference sequence). The CDR3 is CASRRQGDADTQYF. In nucleotides, the CDR3 is TGTGCCAGCAGAAGACAGGGGGACGCGGATACGCAGTATTTT.

The J gene is TRBJ1-6, the V gene TRBV13, with D possibly TRBD1 on 5 matching bases. V was pared by 2 bases and J by 13 bases, with 18 bases between. CDR1 is PRHDT and CDR2 is FYEKMQ in the germline V gene (reference sequence). CDR3 length: 15 residues. For the CDR3, the DNA is TGTGCCAGCAGCTTACGAGGCTCAAGTGGGGGGCCCCTCCACTTT. The encoded protein is CASSLRGSSGGPLHF.